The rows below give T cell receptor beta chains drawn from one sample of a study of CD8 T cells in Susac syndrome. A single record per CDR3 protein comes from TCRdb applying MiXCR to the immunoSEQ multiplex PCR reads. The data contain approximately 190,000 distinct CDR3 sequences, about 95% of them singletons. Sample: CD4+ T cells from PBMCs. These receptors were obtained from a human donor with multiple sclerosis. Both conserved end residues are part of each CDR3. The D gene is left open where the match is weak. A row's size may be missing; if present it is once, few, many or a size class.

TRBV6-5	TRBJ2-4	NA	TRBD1	CASSTTGVAKNIQYF	TGTGCCAGCAGTACTACAGGGGTTGCCAAAAACATTCAGTACTTC
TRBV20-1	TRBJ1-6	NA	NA	CSARRTTNYNSPLHF	TGCAGTGCCAGGAGGACAACAAACTATAATTCACCCCTCCACTTT
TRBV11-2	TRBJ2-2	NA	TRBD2	CASTQRRETGELFF	TGTGCCAGCACCCAAAGGCGGGAGACCGGGGAGCTGTTTTTT
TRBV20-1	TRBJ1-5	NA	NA	CSANAGGNQPQHF	TGCAGTGCTAACGCAGGGGGCAATCAGCCCCAGCATTTT
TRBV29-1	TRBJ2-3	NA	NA	CSVSSSGADTQYF	TGCAGCGTTTCCAGCTCGGGGGCAGATACGCAGTATTTT
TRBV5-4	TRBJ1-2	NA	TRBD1	CASSRDRGLGYGYTF	TGTGCCAGCAGCAGAGACAGGGGGCTTGGGTATGGCTACACCTTC
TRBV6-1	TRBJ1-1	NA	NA	CASMGRDAKIEAFF	TGTGCCAGCATGGGACGGGACGCCAAAATTGAAGCTTTCTTT
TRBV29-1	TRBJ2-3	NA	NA	CSLGRGDTQYF	TGCAGCTTAGGCCGAGGAGATACGCAGTATTTT
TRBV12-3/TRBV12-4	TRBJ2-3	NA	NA	CASSLRISTDTQYF	TGTGCCAGCAGTTTAAGGATCAGCACAGATACGCAGTATTTT
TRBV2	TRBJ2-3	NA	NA	CASSEAGPVTPNF	TGTGCCAGCAGTGAAGCGGGGCCAGTGACTCCCAATTTT
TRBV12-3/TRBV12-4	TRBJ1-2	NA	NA	CASSSQGHGYTF	TGTGCCAGCAGTTCACAGGGACATGGCTACACCTTC
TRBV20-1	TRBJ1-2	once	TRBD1	CSAKEGAAGYGYTF	TGCAGTGCTAAGGAGGGGGCGGCAGGCTATGGCTACACCTTC
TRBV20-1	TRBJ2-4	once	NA	CSARDRGAKNIQYF	TGCAGTGCTAGAGATCGGGGGGCCAAAAACATTCAGTACTTC
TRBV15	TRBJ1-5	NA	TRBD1	CATSSQDRGREPQHF	TGTGCCACCAGCAGCCAGGACAGGGGGCGCGAGCCCCAGCATTTT
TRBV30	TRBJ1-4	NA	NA	CAWGAPRREKLFF	TGTGCCTGGGGAGCCCCCAGGCGTGAAAAACTGTTTTTT
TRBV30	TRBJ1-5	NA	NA	CAWSLEDNQPQHF	TGTGCCTGGAGTTTAGAGGACAATCAGCCCCAGCATTTT
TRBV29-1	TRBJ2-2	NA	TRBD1	CSVSGTVTGELFF	TGCAGCGTTTCCGGGACAGTAACCGGGGAGCTGTTTTTT
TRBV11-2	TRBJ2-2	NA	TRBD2	CASSSTSGVGGELFF	TGTGCCAGCAGCTCGACTAGCGGGGTAGGCGGGGAGCTGTTTTTT
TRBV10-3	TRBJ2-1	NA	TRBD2	CAISYAGGSYNEQFF	TGTGCCATCAGCTATGCTGGCGGGAGTTACAATGAGCAGTTCTTC
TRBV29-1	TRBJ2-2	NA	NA	CSGGGGNTGELFF	TGCAGCGGGGGAGGCGGGAACACCGGGGAGCTGTTTTTT
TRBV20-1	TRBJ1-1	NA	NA	CSAPYSGNVASQAFF	TGCAGTGCTCCGTACTCAGGGAATGTGGCGTCACAAGCTTTCTTT
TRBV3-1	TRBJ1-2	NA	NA	CASSRRGAGGYTF	TGTGCCAGCAGCCGCCGGGGCGCTGGGGGCTACACCTTC
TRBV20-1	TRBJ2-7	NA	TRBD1	CSVPRDRGIEQYF	TGCAGTGTCCCCCGGGACAGGGGGATCGAGCAGTACTTC
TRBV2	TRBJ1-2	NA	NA	CASGEVPYGYTF	TGTGCCAGCGGGGAGGTTCCCTATGGCTACACCTTC
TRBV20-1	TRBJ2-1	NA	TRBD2	CSAVAGVENEQFF	TGCAGTGCGGTAGCGGGAGTAGAGAATGAGCAGTTCTTC
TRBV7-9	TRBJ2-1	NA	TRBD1	CASSLSDRAYNEQFF	TGTGCCAGCAGCTTAAGTGACAGGGCTTACAATGAGCAGTTCTTC
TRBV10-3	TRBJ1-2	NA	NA	CATYRVGYTF	TGTGCCACCTACAGGGTTGGCTACACCTTC
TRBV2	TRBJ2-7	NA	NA	CASSPDEQYF	TGTGCCAGCAGTCCAGACGAGCAGTACTTC
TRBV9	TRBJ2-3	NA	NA	CASSAGQGTMTDTQYF	TGTGCCAGCAGCGCCGGTCAGGGGACTATGACAGATACGCAGTATTTT
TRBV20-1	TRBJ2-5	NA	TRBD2	CSAGDYKETQYF	TGCAGTGCCGGGGACTACAAAGAGACCCAGTACTTC
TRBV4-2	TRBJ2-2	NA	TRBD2	CASSQDSGGITGELFF	TGTGCCAGCAGCCAAGATAGCGGGGGAATAACCGGGGAGCTGTTTTTT
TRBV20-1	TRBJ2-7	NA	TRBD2	CSARLAGVGEQYF	TGCAGTGCTAGACTAGCGGGAGTCGGCGAGCAGTACTTC
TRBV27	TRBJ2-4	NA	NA	CASALRRDGGAKNIQYF	TGTGCCAGCGCTCTTAGAAGGGACGGAGGAGCCAAAAACATTCAGTACTTC
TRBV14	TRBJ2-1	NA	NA	CASSQTLANNEQFF	TGTGCCAGCAGCCAGACGCTGGCGAACAATGAGCAGTTCTTC
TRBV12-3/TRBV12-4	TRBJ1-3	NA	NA	CASSTGRFSGNTIYF	TGTGCCAGCAGTACCGGACGGTTCTCTGGAAACACCATATATTTT
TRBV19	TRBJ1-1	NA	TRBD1	CASSMTLQGLNTEAFF	TGTGCCAGTAGTATGACCCTACAGGGGTTGAACACTGAAGCTTTCTTT
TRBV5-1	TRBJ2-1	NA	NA	CASSLGLPSNEQFF	TGCGCCAGCAGCTTGGGGCTCCCCAGCAATGAGCAGTTCTTC
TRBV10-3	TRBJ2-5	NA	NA	CAISPEPRETQYF	TGTGCCATCAGCCCCGAACCACGGGAGACCCAGTACTTC
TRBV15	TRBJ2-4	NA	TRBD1	CATSSLGGQGEWGTKNIQYF	TGTGCCACCAGCTCCCTGGGAGGACAGGGAGAATGGGGAACCAAAAACATTCAGTACTTC
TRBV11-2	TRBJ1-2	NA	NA	CASSLAPGNYGYTF	TGTGCCAGCAGCCTAGCTCCCGGGAACTATGGCTACACCTTC
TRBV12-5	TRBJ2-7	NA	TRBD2	CASGLGLATYEQYF	TGTGCTAGTGGTTTGGGACTAGCGACCTACGAGCAGTACTTC
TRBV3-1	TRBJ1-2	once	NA	CASSQDYSIGHGYTF	TGTGCCAGCAGCCAAGACTATTCCATAGGCCATGGCTACACCTTC
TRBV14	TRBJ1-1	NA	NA	CASSRRTGGNTEAFF	TGTGCCAGCAGCCGTCGAACGGGGGGGAACACTGAAGCTTTCTTT
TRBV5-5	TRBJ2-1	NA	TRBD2	CASSAGDVGNEQFF	TGTGCCAGCAGCGCGGGGGACGTAGGCAATGAGCAGTTCTTC
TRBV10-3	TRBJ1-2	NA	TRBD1	CAIRLQGAYYGYTF	TGTGCCATCAGACTACAGGGGGCTTACTATGGCTACACCTTC